The T cell receptor beta chain described here comes from a study of blood T cells in healthy people across ages. Findings of the study overall: Donor CMV status was unknown, possibly confounding expanded clonotype changes.

J gave up 6 bases and V 5 bases, and 11 bases lay outside the gene matches. The CDR3 has 15 amino acids. Germline V gene data show CDR1 as MNHEY and CDR2 as SVGAGI. Primed by a sample-barcoded 5' primer and a J-beta primer mix, a second PCR proceeded for 7 to 11 cycles. Each of the cDNA molecules was tagged by a template-switch adaptor with 12 random nucleotides. TCRdb reprocessed the 5' RACE reads via MiXCR and lists one record per CDR3 protein. Of about a million distinct CDR3 sequences listed, roughly 48% were seen once; the top ten hold under 15%. About this clonotype itself: Its specificity is not known.

The sequence derives from a man younger than 40 in good health. The sequenced material came from blood. V and J are TRBV6-5 and TRBJ2-5, with 8 bases that match TRBD2. CDR3 region: CASSPSGSGAKTQYF. The CDR3 DNA follows: TGTGCCAGCAGTCCTAGCGGTAGCGGGGCAAAGACCCAGTACTTC.